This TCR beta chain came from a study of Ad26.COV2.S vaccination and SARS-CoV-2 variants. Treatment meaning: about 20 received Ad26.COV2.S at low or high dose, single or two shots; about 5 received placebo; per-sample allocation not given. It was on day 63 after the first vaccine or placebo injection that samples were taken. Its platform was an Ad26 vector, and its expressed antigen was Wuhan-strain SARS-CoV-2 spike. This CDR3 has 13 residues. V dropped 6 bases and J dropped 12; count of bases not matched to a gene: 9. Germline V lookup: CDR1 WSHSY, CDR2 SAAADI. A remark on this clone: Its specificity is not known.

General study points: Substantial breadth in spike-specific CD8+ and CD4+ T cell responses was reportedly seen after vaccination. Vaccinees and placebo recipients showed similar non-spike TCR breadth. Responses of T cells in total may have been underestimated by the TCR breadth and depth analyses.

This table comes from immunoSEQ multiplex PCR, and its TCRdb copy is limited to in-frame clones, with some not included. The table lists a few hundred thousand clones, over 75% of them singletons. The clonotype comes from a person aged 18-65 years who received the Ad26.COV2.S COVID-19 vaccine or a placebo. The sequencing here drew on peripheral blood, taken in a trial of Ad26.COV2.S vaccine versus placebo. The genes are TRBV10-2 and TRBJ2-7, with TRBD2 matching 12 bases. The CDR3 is CASRPGLAGLAYF. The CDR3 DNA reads TGCGCCAGCAGACCGGGACTAGCGGGCCTAGCGTACTTC.